The 21 T cell receptor beta chains below come from one sample, sequenced in a study of regulatory T cells in long-lasting Graves disease. Through Arm-PCR of CDR3 regions and iRepertoire HTBI primers, TCR beta libraries were built. TCRdb re-called the multiplex PCR reads through MiXCR, storing one row per CDR3 protein. The table records 350,000 to 450,000 distinct CDR3 sequences, approximately 25% of them present only once. Documented time point: persistent/refractory GD, antithyroid drugs over 5 years with positive TRAb. PBMCs were the source of the RNA used for TCR sequencing. The sequences come from peripheral blood mononuclear cells (PBMCs), collected when the disease was refractory, from a patient treated with antithyroid drugs. Receptor source: a middle-aged woman with Graves disease.

The chain uses TRBV10-3 and TRBJ2-7; the D gene is possibly TRBD1 (5 bases). CDR1 and CDR2 from the germline V gene are ENHRY and SYGVKD. V lost 9 bases and J 2 bases, leaving 14 bases between the germline ends. The CDR3 runs to 13 residues. As DNA, the CDR3 is TGTGCCATAGGGGCCACGCAGACCTACGAGCAGTACTTC. Amino acids: CAIGATQTYEQYF.

This clonotype was picked up many times. The V gene is TRBV28, the J gene TRBJ1-5, with D maybe TRBD1 (5 bases). Trimming removed 3 bases at V and 2 bases at J, with 14 bases between. Germline lookup yields CDR1 MDHEN and CDR2 SYDVKM. The CDR3 spans 16 residues. The CDR3 DNA is TGTGCCAGCAGTTTGGGACTTTGGAGGGGCAATCAGCCCCAGCATTTT. As protein: CASSLGLWRGNQPQHF.

This clonotype has at least ten counts. This sequence joins TRBV28 and TRBJ1-6; a possible D gene is TRBD1 (5 bases). Germline V gives CDR1 MDHEN, CDR2 SYDVKM. The ends were cut back, 4 bases at V and 12 bases at J, with 22 bases in the middle. The CDR3 sequence is 16 residues long. CDR3 sequence reads: CASSSLSGTAFLPLHF. Here the CDR3 DNA reads TGTGCCAGCAGTTCTCTTTCCGGGACTGCTTTCTTACCCCTCCACTTT. The full variable domain, with the rest looked up from reference TRBV28 and TRBJ1-6, is DVKVTQSSRYLVKRTGEKVFLECVQDMDHENMFWYRQDPGLGLRLIYFSYDVKMKEKGDIPEGYSVSREKKERFSLILESASTNQTSMYLCASSSLSGTAFLPLHFGNGTRLTVT.

This clonotype came up many times. The V call is TRBV11-1, the J call TRBJ2-7; unclear D gene. Trimming stripped 5 bases from V and 4 bases from J, with 15 bases between. The CDR3 is made up of 14 amino acids. Looked up from germline, CDR1 is SGHAT and CDR2 is FQDESV (reference sequence). CDR3 DNA: TGTGCCAGCAGCCTCACAGTATTGGGATACGAGCAGTACTTC. It yields the protein CASSLTVLGYEQYF.

This clonotype was seen at least ten times. The rearrangement joins TRBV11-2 to TRBJ2-7, with 9 bases aligning to TRBD1. Germline V gene lookup returns CDR1 SGHAT and CDR2 FQNNGV. This CDR3 contains 15 residues. Unmatched junction bases numbered 8, after V lost 5 bases and J lost 3 bases. The CDR3 loop is CASSLGTGTYYEQYF. DNA of the CDR3: TGTGCCAGCAGCCTGGGGACAGGGACTTACTACGAGCAGTACTTC.

The chain joins TRBV6-1 to TRBJ2-7; perhaps D is TRBD1 or TRBD2 (5 bases each). V lost 6 bases and J lost 2, with 11 bases in between. Germline V gene lookup returns CDR1 MNHNS and CDR2 SASEGT. The CDR3 runs 13 residues. Here the CDR3 DNA reads TGTGCCAGCAGCTCTCTGGGGGCCTACGAGCAGTACTTC. Translated, it gives CASSSLGAYEQYF.

There are many counts of this clonotype. The chain links TRBV6-1 to TRBJ2-5, with a tentative D call TRBD2 (6 bases). Between the trimmed V and J ends, which lost 7 bases and 5 bases, there was a span of 14 bases. Looked up from germline, CDR1 is MNHNS and CDR2 is SASEGT. CDR3 length: 13 residues. CDR3 DNA sequence: TGTGCCAGCAAAGGTCAAGGGAGGGAGACCCAGTACTTC. As protein: CASKGQGRETQYF.

On this clonotype: A much larger clonotype is one base distant, so this may be a read error. The chain couples TRBV11-2 to TRBJ2-7; TRBD2 matches at 7 bases. Germline V gene sequence: CDR1 SGHAT, CDR2 FQNNGV. The CDR3 has 13 amino acids. The CDR3 DNA is TGTGCCAGCAGCTTCGGGAGGTCCTACGAGCGGTACTTC. This encodes CASSFGRSYERYF.

This clonotype was seen a few times. In DNA, the CDR3 is TGCGCCAGCAGCCAAGATCACGGGACTAGCGGGAGAAACGAGCAGTACTTC. This gives the protein CASSQDHGTSGRNEQYF. The chain links TRBV4-1 to TRBJ2-7, with TRBD2 matching 14 bases. The CDR3 runs to 17 residues. Germline lookup yields CDR1 MGHRA and CDR2 YSYEKL. V trimming: 0 bases; J trimming: 5 bases; junction bases outside the gene matches: 6.

On this clonotype itself: This may arise from a read error, as a much more abundant clone is one base away. The V call is TRBV12-3 or TRBV12-4, the J call TRBJ1-5; D remains ambiguous. This CDR3 comprises 14 residues. The germline V and J ends were trimmed by 2 bases and 0 bases, with 5 bases remaining between them. CDR3 in amino acids: CASSLRSSNQPQHF. CDR3 bases: TGTGCCAGCAGTTTAAGGAGTAGCAATCAGCCCCAGCATTTT.

This clonotype occurred many times. CDR3 sequence: CATSDFTSGSIHEQYF. The CDR3 nucleotides read TGTGCCACCAGTGATTTCACTAGCGGGAGTATCCACGAGCAGTACTTC. V gene TRBV24-1 combines with J gene TRBJ2-7; 11 positions agree with TRBD2. Germline V CDR1 and CDR2: KGHDR, SFDVKD. The V segment lost 1 base and the J segment 5 bases; nucleotides outside the gene matches: 6. This CDR3 spans 16 amino acids.

This clonotype was detected many times. The chain joins TRBV2 to TRBJ2-7; 7 nucleotides match TRBD1. The CDR3 spans 11 residues. Germline loops: CDR1 SNHLY, CDR2 FYNNEI. V lost 8 bases and J lost 5; bases outside the gene matches: 3. CDR3 sequence: CASQTGDEQYF. The CDR3 DNA sequence: TGTGCCAGCCAAACAGGGGACGAGCAGTACTTC.

This clonotype was counted many times. The chain has TRBV28 and TRBJ2-5; the D is unclear. CDR1 is MDHEN, CDR2 SYDVKM, per germline. This CDR3 has 11 amino acids. The V and J ends lost 7 bases and 3 bases respectively, with 6 bases between them. The CDR3 DNA reads TGTGCCAGCACCTTCGAAGAGACCCAGTACTTC. This gives the protein CASTFEETQYF.

V gene TRBV3-1 combines with J gene TRBJ1-2; D uncertain. The V end lost 2 bases, the J end lost 8 bases, and 12 bases lay between the germline ends. The length of the CDR3 is 13 residues. The germline V gene encodes CDR1 LGHDT and CDR2 YNNKEL (reference sequence). The CDR3 coding sequence is TGTGCCAGCAGCCAAAGGTTAGGGAGCGGCTACACCTTC. This sequence encodes CASSQRLGSGYTF.

The table lists this clonotype with many counts. This chain uses TRBV20-1 with TRBJ2-5; D remains unclear. This CDR3 comprises 15 residues. Germline V CDR1 and CDR2: DFQATT, SNEGSKA (reference sequence). V was pared by 2 bases and J by 4 bases, with 17 bases between. In DNA, the CDR3 is TGCAGTGCTAGACGGAGTAACGTGCGCGGAGAGACCCAGTACTTC. The encoded protein is CSARRSNVRGETQYF.

This clonotype was seen repeatedly, ten times or more. The V and J genes are TRBV11-2 and TRBJ2-7; no clear D. V was shortened by 4 bases and J by 0 bases, with 7 bases between the two germline ends. Germline V CDR1 and CDR2: SGHAT, FQNNGV. This CDR3 comprises 13 residues. The CDR3 here is CASSYTASYEQYF. DNA of the CDR3: TGTGCCAGCAGCTACACTGCCTCCTACGAGCAGTACTTC.

The chain employs TRBV7-9 and TRBJ2-1, with D unclear. Germline lookup yields CDR1 SEHNR and CDR2 FQNEAQ (reference sequence). V lost 1 base and J 8 bases, leaving 6 bases between the germline ends. The CDR3 runs 12 residues. The CDR3 sequence: CASSLVRDEQFF. CDR3 DNA: TGTGCCAGCAGCTTAGTTCGGGATGAGCAGTTCTTC.

This clonotype was counted ten times or more. The V and J genes are TRBV28 and TRBJ2-2, with D perhaps matching TRBD1 (6 bases). The CDR3 length is 13 residues. Trimming pared 6 bases from V and 4 bases from J, leaving 9 bases between. CDR1 and CDR2 from the germline V gene are MDHEN and SYDVKM. This CDR3 reads CASSSQGTGELFF. The CDR3 bases are TGTGCCAGCAGCTCACAGGGCACCGGGGAGCTGTTTTTT.

This clonotype appeared a few times. This chain joins TRBV27 and TRBJ2-7, with 8 bases lining up with TRBD1. This CDR3 region has 15 residues. Unmatched junction bases numbered 6, after V lost 3 bases and J lost 2 bases. Germline values: CDR1 MNHEY, CDR2 SMNVEV (reference sequence). The DNA for the CDR3 is TGTGCCAGCAGTTTTACCCCGGACAGGGCCTACGAGCAGTACTTC. Translating it yields CASSFTPDRAYEQYF.

On this clonotype: At one of its ends the junction is not consistent with the germline gene, which may arise from a read error. The chain links TRBV27 to TRBJ1-5; TRBD1 aligns across 9 bases. This CDR3 contains 15 residues. CDR1 is MNHEY, CDR2 SMNVEV, per germline (reference sequence). The CDR3 protein is CAGRRTGDIHQPQHF. For the CDR3, the DNA is TGTGCCGGCAGGAGGACAGGGGATATCCATCAGCCCCAGCATTTT.

The J gene is TRBJ2-5, the V gene TRBV5-1; 9 bases align to TRBD2. Germline CDR1 SGHRS, CDR2 YFSETQ. With V trimmed by 4 bases and J by 2 bases, 6 bases remained unmatched. The CDR3 totals 15 residues. The DNA of the CDR3 is TGCGCCAGCAGCGTCGGGACTAGCAGACAAGAGACCCAGTACTTC. Protein product: CASSVGTSRQETQYF.